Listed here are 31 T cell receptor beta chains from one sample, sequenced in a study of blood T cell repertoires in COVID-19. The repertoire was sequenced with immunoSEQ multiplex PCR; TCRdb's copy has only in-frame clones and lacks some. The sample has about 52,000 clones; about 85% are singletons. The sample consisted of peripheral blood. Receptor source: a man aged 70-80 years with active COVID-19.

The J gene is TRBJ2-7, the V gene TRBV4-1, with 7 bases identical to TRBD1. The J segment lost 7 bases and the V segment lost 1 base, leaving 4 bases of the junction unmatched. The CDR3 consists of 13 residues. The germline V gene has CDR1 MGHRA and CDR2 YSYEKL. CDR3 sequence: CASSQVPGGEQYF. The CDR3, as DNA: TGCGCCAGCAGCCAAGTCCCAGGGGGAGAGCAGTACTTC.

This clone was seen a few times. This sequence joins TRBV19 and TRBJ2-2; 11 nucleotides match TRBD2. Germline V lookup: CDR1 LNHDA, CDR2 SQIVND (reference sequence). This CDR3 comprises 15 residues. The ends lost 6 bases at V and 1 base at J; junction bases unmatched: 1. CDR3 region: CASRLAGGNTGELFF. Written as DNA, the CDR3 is TGTGCCAGTAGGCTAGCGGGGGGGAACACCGGGGAGCTGTTTTTT.

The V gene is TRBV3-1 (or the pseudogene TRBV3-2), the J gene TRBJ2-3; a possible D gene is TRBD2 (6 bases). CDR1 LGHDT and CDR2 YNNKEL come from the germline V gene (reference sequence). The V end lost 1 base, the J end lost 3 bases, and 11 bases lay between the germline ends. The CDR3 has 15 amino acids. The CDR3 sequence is CASSQVGGKTDTQYF. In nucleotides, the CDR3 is TGTGCCAGCAGCCAAGTGGGCGGGAAAACAGATACGCAGTATTTT.

This CDR3 is CASIPTLGATGELFF. The CDR3 DNA follows: TGTGCCAGCATTCCGACCCTAGGAGCGACCGGGGAGCTGTTTTTT. The chain employs TRBV11-2 and TRBJ2-2; no clear D gene. The CDR3 has 15 amino acids. The germline gives CDR1 SGHAT, CDR2 FQNNGV. V lost 7 bases and J lost 5, with 17 bases in between. Full variable domain (rest looked up from reference TRBV11-2 and TRBJ2-2): EAGVAQSPRYKIIEKRQSVAFWCNPISGHATLYWYQQILGQGPKLLIQFQNNGVVDDSQLPKDRFSAERLKGVDSTLKIQPAKLEDSAVYLCASIPTLGATGELFFGEGSRLTVL.

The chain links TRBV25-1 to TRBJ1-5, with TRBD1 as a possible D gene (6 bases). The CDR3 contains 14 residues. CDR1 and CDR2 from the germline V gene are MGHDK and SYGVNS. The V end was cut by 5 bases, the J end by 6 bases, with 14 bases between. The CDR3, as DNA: TGTGCCAGCAGTAACCAGGGGTCGGGTCAGCCCCAGCATTTT. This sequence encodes CASSNQGSGQPQHF.

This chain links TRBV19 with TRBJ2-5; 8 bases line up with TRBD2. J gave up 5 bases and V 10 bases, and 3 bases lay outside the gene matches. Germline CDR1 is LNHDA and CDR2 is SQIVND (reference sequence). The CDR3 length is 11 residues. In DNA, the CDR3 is TGTGCCACCGCGGGGGGTGAGACCCAGTACTTC. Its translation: CATAGGETQYF.

This CDR3 reads CASSSGQGRGYTF. CDR3 in DNA: TGTGCCAGCAGTTCCGGGCAGGGTAGGGGCTACACCTTC. V gene TRBV12-3 or TRBV12-4 combines with J gene TRBJ1-2, with D maybe TRBD1 (5 bases). This CDR3 has 13 amino acids. V was trimmed by 4 bases and J by 8 bases, leaving 14 bases between them.

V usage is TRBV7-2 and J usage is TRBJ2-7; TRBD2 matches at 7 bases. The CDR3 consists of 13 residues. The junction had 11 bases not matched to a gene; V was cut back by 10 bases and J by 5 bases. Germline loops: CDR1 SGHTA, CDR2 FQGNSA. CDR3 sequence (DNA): TGTGCCACCCGAACGACTAGCTTAAACGAGCAGTACTTC. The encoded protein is CATRTTSLNEQYF. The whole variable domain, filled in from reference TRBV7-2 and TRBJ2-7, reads GAGVSQSPSNKVTEKGKDVELRCDPISGHTALYWYRQSLGQGLEFLIYFQGNSAPDKSGLPSDRFSAERTGGSVSTLTIQRTQQEDSAVYLCATRTTSLNEQYFGPGTRLTVT.

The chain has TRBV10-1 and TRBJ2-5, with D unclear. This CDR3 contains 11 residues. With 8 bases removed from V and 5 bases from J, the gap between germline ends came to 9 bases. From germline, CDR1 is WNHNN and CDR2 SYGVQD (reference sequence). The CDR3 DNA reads TGCGCCAGCTCTCCCCTGGAGACCCAGTACTTC. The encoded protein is CASSPLETQYF.

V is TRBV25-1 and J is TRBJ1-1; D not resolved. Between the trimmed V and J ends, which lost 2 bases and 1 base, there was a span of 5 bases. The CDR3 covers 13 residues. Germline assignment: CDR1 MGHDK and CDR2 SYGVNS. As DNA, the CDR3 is TGTGCCAGCAGTGAAGGCGGGAACACTGAAGCTTTCTTT. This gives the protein CASSEGGNTEAFF.

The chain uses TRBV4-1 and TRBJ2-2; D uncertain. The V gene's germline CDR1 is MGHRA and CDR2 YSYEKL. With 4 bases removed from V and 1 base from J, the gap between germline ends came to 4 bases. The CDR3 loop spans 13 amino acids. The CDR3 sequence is CASSRGNTGELFF. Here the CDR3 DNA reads TGCGCCAGCAGCCGAGGGAACACCGGGGAGCTGTTTTTT.

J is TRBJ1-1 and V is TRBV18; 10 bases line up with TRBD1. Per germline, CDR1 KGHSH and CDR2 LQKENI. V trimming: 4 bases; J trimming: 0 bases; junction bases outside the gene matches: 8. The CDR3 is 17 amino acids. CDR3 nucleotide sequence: TGTGCCAGCTCACTTGGACAGGGGGGCGGGATGAACACTGAAGCTTTCTTT. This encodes CASSLGQGGGMNTEAFF.

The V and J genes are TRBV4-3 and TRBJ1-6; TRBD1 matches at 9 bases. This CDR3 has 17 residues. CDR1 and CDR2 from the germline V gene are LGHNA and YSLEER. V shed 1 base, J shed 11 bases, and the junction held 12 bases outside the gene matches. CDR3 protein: CASSQVVSGQGITPLHF. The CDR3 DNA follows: TGCGCCAGCAGCCAAGTAGTCTCGGGACAGGGTATTACACCCCTCCACTTT.

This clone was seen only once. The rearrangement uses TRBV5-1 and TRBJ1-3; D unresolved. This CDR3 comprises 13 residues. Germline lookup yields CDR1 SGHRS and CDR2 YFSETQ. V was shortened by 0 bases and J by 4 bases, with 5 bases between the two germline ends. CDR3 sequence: CASSLERGNTIYF. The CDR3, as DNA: TGCGCCAGCAGCTTGGAGCGGGGAAACACCATATATTTT.

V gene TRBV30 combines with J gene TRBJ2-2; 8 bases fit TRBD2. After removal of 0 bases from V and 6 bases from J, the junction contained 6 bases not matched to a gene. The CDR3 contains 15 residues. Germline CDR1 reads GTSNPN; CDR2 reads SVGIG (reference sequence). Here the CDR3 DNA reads TGTGCCTGGAGTGTAATGAGCGGGGGTGCCGGGGAGCTGTTTTTT. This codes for CAWSVMSGGAGELFF.

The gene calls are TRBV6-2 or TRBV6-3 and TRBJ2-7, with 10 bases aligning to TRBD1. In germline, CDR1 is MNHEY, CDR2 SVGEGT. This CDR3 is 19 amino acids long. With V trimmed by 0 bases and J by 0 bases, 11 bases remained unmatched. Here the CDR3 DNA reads TGTGCCAGCAGTTACTCGACCCATCCGGGACAGGGGTTCTCCTACGAGCAGTACTTC. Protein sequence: CASSYSTHPGQGFSYEQYF.

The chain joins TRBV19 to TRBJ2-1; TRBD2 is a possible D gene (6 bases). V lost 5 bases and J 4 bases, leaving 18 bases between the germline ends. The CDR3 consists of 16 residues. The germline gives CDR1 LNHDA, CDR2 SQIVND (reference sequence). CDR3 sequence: CASSSSSAVTYNEQFF. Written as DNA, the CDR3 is TGTGCCAGTAGTTCTTCTAGCGCCGTTACTTACAATGAGCAGTTCTTC.

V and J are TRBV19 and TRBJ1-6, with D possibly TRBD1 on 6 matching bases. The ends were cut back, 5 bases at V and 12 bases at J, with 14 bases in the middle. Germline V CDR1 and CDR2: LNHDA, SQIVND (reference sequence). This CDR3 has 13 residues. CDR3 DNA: TGTGCCAGTAGTTTTCAAACAGGGAGACCCCTCCACTTT. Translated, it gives CASSFQTGRPLHF.

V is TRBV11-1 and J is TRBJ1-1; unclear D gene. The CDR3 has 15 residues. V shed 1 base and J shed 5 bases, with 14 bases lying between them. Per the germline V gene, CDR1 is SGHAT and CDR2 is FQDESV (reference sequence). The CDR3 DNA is TGTGCCAGCAGCTTAGGGGAGACAATGGGTACTGAAGCTTTCTTT. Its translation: CASSLGETMGTEAFF. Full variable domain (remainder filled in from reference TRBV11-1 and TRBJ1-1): EAEVAQSPRYKITEKSQAVAFWCDPISGHATLYWYRQILGQGPELLVQFQDESVVDDSQLPKDRFSAERLKGVDSTLKIQPAELGDSAMYLCASSLGETMGTEAFFGQGTRLTVV.

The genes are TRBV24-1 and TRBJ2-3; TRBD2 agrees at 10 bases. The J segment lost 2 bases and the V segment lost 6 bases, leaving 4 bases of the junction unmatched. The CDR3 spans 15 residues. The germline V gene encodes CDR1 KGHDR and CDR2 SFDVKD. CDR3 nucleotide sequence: TGTGCCACCAGTCTTAGCGGGGGGCCCACAGATACGCAGTATTTT. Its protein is CATSLSGGPTDTQYF.

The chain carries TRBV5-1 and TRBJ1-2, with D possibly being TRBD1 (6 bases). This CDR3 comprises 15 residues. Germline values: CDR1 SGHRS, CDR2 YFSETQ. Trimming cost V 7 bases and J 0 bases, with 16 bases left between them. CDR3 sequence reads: CASGLGQTTNYGYTF. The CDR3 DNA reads TGCGCCAGCGGACTTGGACAGACAACTAACTATGGCTACACCTTC.

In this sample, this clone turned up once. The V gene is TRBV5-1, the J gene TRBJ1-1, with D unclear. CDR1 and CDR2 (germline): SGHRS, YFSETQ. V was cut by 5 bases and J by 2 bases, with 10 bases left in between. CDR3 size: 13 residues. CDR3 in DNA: TGCGCCAGCAGGGGAGGACTAAACACTGAAGCTTTCTTT. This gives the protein CASRGGLNTEAFF.

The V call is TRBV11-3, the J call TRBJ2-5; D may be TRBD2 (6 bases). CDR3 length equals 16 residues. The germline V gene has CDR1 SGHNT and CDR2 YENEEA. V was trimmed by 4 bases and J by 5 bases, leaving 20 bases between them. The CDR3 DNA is TGTGCCAGCAGCTCAGGACTAAAGGGGCCCCAGGAGACCCAGTACTTC. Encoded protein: CASSSGLKGPQETQYF.

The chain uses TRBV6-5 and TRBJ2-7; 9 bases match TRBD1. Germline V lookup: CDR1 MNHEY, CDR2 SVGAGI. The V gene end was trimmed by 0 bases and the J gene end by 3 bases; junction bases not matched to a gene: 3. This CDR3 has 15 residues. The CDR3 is CASSYSTGGGYEQYF. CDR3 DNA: TGTGCCAGCAGTTACTCGACAGGGGGTGGCTACGAGCAGTACTTC.

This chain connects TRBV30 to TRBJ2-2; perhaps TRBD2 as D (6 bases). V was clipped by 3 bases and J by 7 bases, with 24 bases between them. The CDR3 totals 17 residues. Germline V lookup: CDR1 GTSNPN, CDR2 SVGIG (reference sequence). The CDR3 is CAWSLTGEDLTDGELFF. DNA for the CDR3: TGTGCCTGGAGCCTTACGGGGGAAGACCTAACAGACGGGGAGCTGTTTTTT.

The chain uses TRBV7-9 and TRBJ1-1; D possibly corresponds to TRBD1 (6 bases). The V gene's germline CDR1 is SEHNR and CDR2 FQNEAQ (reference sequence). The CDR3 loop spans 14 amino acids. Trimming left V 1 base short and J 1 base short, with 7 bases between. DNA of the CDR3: TGTGCCAGCAGCTTAGAACAGGGGAACACTGAAGCTTTCTTT. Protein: CASSLEQGNTEAFF.

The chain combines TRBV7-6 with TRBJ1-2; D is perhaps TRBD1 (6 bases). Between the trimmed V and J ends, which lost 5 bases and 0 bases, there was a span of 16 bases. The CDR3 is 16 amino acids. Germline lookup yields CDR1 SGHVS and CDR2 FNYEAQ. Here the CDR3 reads CASSGIQGKTNYGYTF. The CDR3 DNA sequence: TGTGCCAGCAGCGGCATTCAGGGGAAAACTAACTATGGCTACACCTTC.

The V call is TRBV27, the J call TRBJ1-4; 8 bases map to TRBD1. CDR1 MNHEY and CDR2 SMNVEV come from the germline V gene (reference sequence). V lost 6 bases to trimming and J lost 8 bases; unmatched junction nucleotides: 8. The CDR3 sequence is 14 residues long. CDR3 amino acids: CASSPTGAGEKLFF. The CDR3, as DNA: TGTGCCAGCAGCCCGACAGGGGCTGGAGAAAAACTGTTTTTT.

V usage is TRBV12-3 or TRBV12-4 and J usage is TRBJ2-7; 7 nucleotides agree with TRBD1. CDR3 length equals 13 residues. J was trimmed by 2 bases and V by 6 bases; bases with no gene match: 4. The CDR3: CASRVQGTYEQYF. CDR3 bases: TGTGCCAGCAGAGTACAGGGGACCTACGAGCAGTACTTC.

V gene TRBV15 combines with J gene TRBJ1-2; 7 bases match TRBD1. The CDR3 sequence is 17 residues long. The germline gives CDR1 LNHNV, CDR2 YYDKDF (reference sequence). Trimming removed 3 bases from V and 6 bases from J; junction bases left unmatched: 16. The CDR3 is CATSSPSAQGISNGYTF. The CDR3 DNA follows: TGTGCCACCAGCAGTCCATCGGCACAGGGGATTTCTAATGGCTACACCTTC.

CDR3 nucleotide sequence: TGTGCCAGCAGTTTACAGCAGGGCTACGAGCAGTACTTC. Translating it yields CASSLQQGYEQYF. The chain carries TRBV27 and TRBJ2-7; a possible D gene is TRBD1 (5 bases). V was cut by 2 bases and J by 3 bases, with 8 bases left in between. From germline, CDR1 is MNHEY and CDR2 SMNVEV (reference sequence). This CDR3 region has 13 residues.